This T cell receptor (beta chain) was sequenced for a study of blood T cell repertoires in COVID-19. Study information: The analysed material was cDNA or gDNA that came from T cells, B-cell-depleted T cells, or PBMCs.

The CDR3 has 15 amino acids. The V end lost 0 bases, the J end lost 1 base, and 4 bases lay between the germline ends. CDR1 and CDR2 from the germline V gene are KGHSH and LQKENI. Authors' processing steps: How many nucleated cells were present was estimated from reference gene primer amplification. Only in-frame clones appear in the TCRdb table, and some are missing; sequencing was by immunoSEQ multiplex PCR. The DNA gave D and trimming, while V, J and clone size come from that table. The table has more than 200,000 clones, 88% seen once. The sequencing input was peripheral blood. The chain carries TRBV18 and TRBJ2-6; unclear D gene. The receptor was derived from a man between 65 and 85 years old with acute or convalescent COVID-19. CDR3 sequence (DNA): TGTGCCAGCTCACCACCGCGATCTGGGGCCAACGTCCTGACTTTC. This codes for CASSPPRSGANVLTF.